This T cell receptor beta chain was retrieved from a study of T cell repertoires in ileal Crohn's disease. Whole-study context: Median disease duration was nearly eight years; about 37% smoked at surgery. Surgery for a complication: stricturing in roughly 60%, penetrating in 39%. From the surgical specimen's inflamed ileum, biopsies were taken as M0.

The time point is: inflamed ileum from the surgical specimen. The germline V and J ends were trimmed by 3 bases and 3 bases, with 8 bases remaining between them. This CDR3 is built from 13 residues. CDR1 and CDR2 from the germline V gene are KGHSH and LQKENI. General study points: Endoscopic recurrence occurred in every patient whose clonality exceeded 26.8%.

TCRdb's copy holds only in-frame clones and misses some; the assay was immunoSEQ multiplex PCR. Of 16,000 or so clones in the sample, more than 85% were seen once. Points on this clone: Its target is not known.

This clonotype originated in an adult with Crohn's disease. The chain joins TRBV18 to TRBJ1-1, with D perhaps TRBD1 (5 bases). Sequenced: ileal tissue. The DNA of the CDR3 is TGTGCCAGCTCACCGGGGGGGGACACTGAAGCTTTCTTT. Its translation: CASSPGGDTEAFF.